This TCR beta chain was profiled in a study of T-cell memory formation after mild COVID-19. The CDR3 is 17 amino acids. J was trimmed by 4 bases and V by 5 bases; bases with no gene match: 14. CDR1 is SGHTA and CDR2 is FQGNSA in the germline V gene. The sample holds a few counts of this clonotype. The antigen is undetermined. A single record per CDR3 protein comes from TCRdb applying MiXCR to the 5' RACE reads. The sample lists roughly 600,000 distinct CDR3 sequences; around 17% were seen once. Study-wide findings and caveats: Pre-infection memory held some responding clones, suggesting pre-existing cross-reactive T cells responded.

The genes are TRBV7-2 and TRBJ2-3, with 8 bases lining up with TRBD2. The receptor was isolated from an adult woman who had mild COVID-19 (a few samples of this study predate the infection). Cell type and time point are not known. Specimen: PBMCs or a T cell subset sorted from them (not recorded which). CDR3 loop: CASSTRTSMVGPDTQYF. In nucleotides, the CDR3 is TGTGCCAGCAGCACCCGGACTAGCATGGTGGGCCCAGATACGCAGTATTTT.